This entry lists 20 T cell receptor beta chains sequenced from one sample in a study of CXCR3-negative and CXCR3-positive naive CD8 T cells. Carrying UMI labels, the TRB cDNA libraries were prepared through 5' RACE. After re-calling the 5' RACE reads, TCRdb lists one entry per CDR3 protein, DNA absent. This sample's clone table lists some 150,000 distinct CDR3 sequences. These TCRs are of unknown antigen specificity. The study, taken as a whole, reports: Higher TRB CDR3 hydrophobicity marked CXCR3-positive naive cells relative to CXCR3-negative naive cells.

Sequenced material: naive CXCR3+ CD8+ T cells from blood. Sample subset: CD45RO-CCR7+CD27+CD95- naive CD8+ T cells expressing CXCR3 (TNR3+). The receptors here all came from a human donor in good health. Some clones in this sample may be carry-over from other donors' samples.

This rearrangement joins TRBV28 to TRBJ1-1. The CDR3 has 13 amino acids. The germline gives CDR1 MDHEN, CDR2 SYDVKM. The CDR3 spells CASLWTENTEAFF. Filled out from reference TRBV28 and TRBJ1-1, the complete variable domain reads DVKVTQSSRYLVKRTGEKVFLECVQDMDHENMFWYRQDPGLGLRLIYFSYDVKMKEKGDIPEGYSVSREKKERFSLILESASTNQTSMYLCASLWTENTEAFFGQGTRLTVV.

The genes are TRBV29-1 and TRBJ1-2; TCRdb lists TRBD1, though no DNA is available to test this call. Germline CDR1 SQVTM, CDR2 ANQGSEA. The CDR3 is 14 residues long. This CDR3 is CSVVTGTVTYGYTF. Complete variable domain (other parts from reference TRBV29-1 and TRBJ1-2): SAVISQKPSRDICQRGTSLTIQCQVDSQVTMMFWYRQQPGQSLTLIATANQGSEATYESGFVIDKFPISRPNLTFSTLTVSNMSPEDSSIYLCSVVTGTVTYGYTFGSGTRLTVV.

The chain joins TRBV7-9 to TRBJ2-7; TCRdb designates TRBD2, a call that cannot be tested without DNA. The length of the CDR3 is 15 residues. Germline values: CDR1 SEHNR, CDR2 FQNEAQ (reference sequence). CDR3 sequence: CASSYSSDYTYEQYF.

J is TRBJ1-1 and V is TRBV6-6; TCRdb designates TRBD1, a call that cannot be tested without DNA. Germline V gene sequence: CDR1 MNHNY, CDR2 SVGAGI (reference sequence). This CDR3 is 17 amino acids long. The CDR3 protein is CASSYRPGQGQNTEAFF.

This chain's CDR3 is CASSIRMNTEAFF. The rearrangement uses TRBV19 and TRBJ1-1. Germline V gene data show CDR1 as LNHDA and CDR2 as SQIVND (reference sequence). The CDR3 length is 13 residues.

The chain has TRBV28 and TRBJ2-7. Germline V gives CDR1 MDHEN, CDR2 SYDVKM. The CDR3 extends over 14 amino acids. The CDR3 loop is CASSFGGRADEQYF.

The chain joins TRBV21-1 to TRBJ2-1; lacking DNA, the TRBD1 call made by TCRdb goes unchecked. TRBV21-1 is an annotated pseudogene. The CDR3 extends over 16 amino acids. This CDR3 reads CASSNVTGGLYNEQFF.

The V call is TRBV6-6, the J call TRBJ2-5; TCRdb calls TRBD2, which cannot be checked without DNA. The CDR3 has 17 amino acids. Germline CDR1 MNHNY, CDR2 SVGAGI (reference sequence). CDR3 protein: CASTNSGLAGAWETQYF.

This chain joins TRBV15 and TRBJ2-5; the D gene TCRdb calls, TRBD2, cannot be checked with no DNA. Germline lookup yields CDR1 LNHNV and CDR2 YYDKDF (reference sequence). CDR3 length: 13 residues. The CDR3 protein is CAIDGGGQETQYF.

V gene TRBV4-1 combines with J gene TRBJ2-7; there is no DNA to check the TCRdb D call of TRBD1. The CDR3 runs 13 residues. In germline, CDR1 is MGHRA, CDR2 YSYEKL. This CDR3 is CASSQAPANEQYF.

V gene TRBV23-1 combines with J gene TRBJ2-7; no DNA is available, so the TRBD1 call from TCRdb remains unchecked. TRBV23-1 is placed among ORFs of uncertain function. There are 12 residues in the CDR3. This chain's CDR3 is CASSRTPLEQYF.

The rearrangement links TRBV6-2 or TRBV6-3 to TRBJ1-2. Germline V gene lookup returns CDR1 MNHEY and CDR2 SVGEGT. This CDR3 has 15 amino acids. CDR3 amino acids: CASSDVGASLYGYTF.

The rearrangement uses TRBV6-2 or TRBV6-3 and TRBJ2-2. Germline lookup yields CDR1 MNHEY and CDR2 SVGEGT. The CDR3 covers 13 residues. The CDR3 loop is CASKTENTGELFF.

The J gene is TRBJ2-5, the V gene TRBV29-1; without DNA, the TCRdb call of TRBD1 cannot be checked. Germline-derived CDR1 and CDR2 are SQVTM and ANQGSEA. This CDR3 contains 14 residues. The CDR3 loop reads CSVVRQGAAETQYF.

The chain employs TRBV7-9 and TRBJ1-3; with no DNA, the TCRdb D assignment of TRBD1 cannot be verified. CDR1 and CDR2 (germline): SEHNR, FQNEAQ (reference sequence). CDR3 length: 16 residues. CDR3: CASSSSGLGTGNTIYF.

This rearrangement joins TRBV6-5 to TRBJ2-3; TCRdb selects TRBD2, and the lack of DNA leaves this call unchecked. The CDR3 totals 16 residues. CDR1 and CDR2 from the germline V gene are MNHEY and SVGAGI. The CDR3 region is CASSYQSSGATDTQYF.

The rearrangement joins TRBV5-6 to TRBJ2-7. CDR1 and CDR2 from the germline V gene are SGHDT and YYEEEE. The CDR3 has 13 amino acids. CDR3 sequence reads: CASSSGNTYEQYF.

The V and J genes are TRBV5-1 and TRBJ1-1. The germline V gene encodes CDR1 SGHRS and CDR2 YFSETQ. The length of the CDR3 is 14 residues. The CDR3 protein is CASSPGEGSTEAFF.

The chain couples TRBV20-1 to TRBJ1-2; as DNA is missing, the TRBD1 call by TCRdb cannot be tested. Germline loops: CDR1 DFQATT, CDR2 SNEGSKA (reference sequence). The CDR3 contains 15 residues. CDR3 sequence reads: CSARDPGTDIYGYTF.

This chain uses TRBV11-2 with TRBJ2-7; TCRdb indicates TRBD1, and absent DNA this call remains unverified. The CDR3 totals 12 residues. Germline values: CDR1 SGHAT, CDR2 FQNNGV. The CDR3 sequence is CASSSGVWEQYF.